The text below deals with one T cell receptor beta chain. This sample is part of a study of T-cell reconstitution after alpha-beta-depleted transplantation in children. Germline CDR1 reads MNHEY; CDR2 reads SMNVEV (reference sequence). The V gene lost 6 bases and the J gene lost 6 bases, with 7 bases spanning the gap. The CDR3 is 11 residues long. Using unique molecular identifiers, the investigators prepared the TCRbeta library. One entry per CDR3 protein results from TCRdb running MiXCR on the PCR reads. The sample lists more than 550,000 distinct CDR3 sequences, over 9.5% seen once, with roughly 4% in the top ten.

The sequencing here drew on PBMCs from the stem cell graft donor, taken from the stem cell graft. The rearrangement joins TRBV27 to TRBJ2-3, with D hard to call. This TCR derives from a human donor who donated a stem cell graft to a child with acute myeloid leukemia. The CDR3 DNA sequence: TGTGCCAGCAGGGCGACCGATACGCAGTATTTT. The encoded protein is CASRATDTQYF.